The next 32 T cell receptor beta chains were all read from a single sample in a study of T-cell memory formation after mild COVID-19. TCRdb used MiXCR to reprocess the 5' RACE reads, holding one entry per CDR3 protein. This table holds fewer than 550,000 distinct CDR3 sequences, 20% found once. The sequenced sample was PBMCs or a T cell subset sorted from them (not recorded which). All receptors come from an adult woman who had mild COVID-19 (a few samples of this study predate the infection). Cell type and time point are not known.

J is TRBJ1-2 and V is TRBV7-9; D is unresolved. V lost 1 base, J lost 8 bases, and 14 bases lay in between. CDR1 and CDR2 from the germline V gene are SEHNR and FQNEAQ (reference sequence). This CDR3 comprises 14 residues. CDR3 residues: CASSLELKIYGYTF. The DNA of the CDR3 is TGTGCCAGCAGCTTAGAGCTCAAGATCTACGGCTACACCTTC.

This chain connects TRBV2 to TRBJ2-7; D unresolved. Trimming removed 4 bases from V and 3 bases from J, with 13 bases in between. The CDR3 contains 14 residues. Germline V gene data show CDR1 as SNHLY and CDR2 as FYNNEI. CDR3 sequence: CASSAARSRYEQYF. Here the CDR3 DNA reads TGTGCCAGCAGTGCGGCGAGGAGCCGCTACGAGCAGTACTTC.

The V and J genes are TRBV6-5 and TRBJ1-4; D call uncertain. V was trimmed by 1 base and J by 11 bases, leaving 5 bases between them. CDR3 size: 11 residues. CDR1 and CDR2 from the germline V gene are MNHEY and SVGAGI. CDR3 coding DNA: TGTGCCAGCAGTTACTTGGGTAAACTGTTTTTT. As protein: CASSYLGKLFF.

This clonotype was recorded a few times. The rearrangement joins TRBV29-1 to TRBJ1-3; 10 positions match TRBD1. The V gene's germline CDR1 is SQVTM and CDR2 ANQGSEA. J lost 0 bases, V lost 3 bases, and 5 bases had no gene match. This CDR3 is 16 amino acids long. CDR3 region: CSVDLDRGASGNTIYF. The CDR3 nucleotides are TGCAGCGTTGACCTGGACAGGGGGGCCTCTGGAAACACCATATATTTT.

The chain uses TRBV25-1 and TRBJ2-2; TRBD1 aligns across 7 bases. The CDR3 covers 18 residues. From germline, CDR1 is MGHDK and CDR2 SYGVNS. Trimming took 2 bases from V and 0 from J; bases not matched to a gene: 9. The CDR3 coding sequence is TGTGCCAGCAGTGAAGCCCACGGGACAGTCGCGAACACCGGGGAGCTGTTTTTT. Its protein is CASSEAHGTVANTGELFF.

The CDR3, as DNA: TGTGCCAGTAGTTCGGGGCAGGGATGGGGAACTAATGAAAAACTGTTTTTT. Translated: CASSSGQGWGTNEKLFF. The J gene is TRBJ1-4, the V gene TRBV19; maybe TRBD1 (5 bases). In germline, CDR1 is LNHDA, CDR2 SQIVND (reference sequence). This CDR3 has 17 amino acids. Trimming shortened V by 5 bases and J by 1 base, and 17 bases separated the two germline ends. The full variable domain, in which reference TRBV19 and TRBJ1-4 provide the parts outside the CDR3, is DGGITQSPKYLFRKEGQNVTLSCEQNLNHDAMYWYRQDPGQGLRLIYYSQIVNDFQKGDIAEGYSVSREKKESFPLTVTSAQKNPTAFYLCASSSGQGWGTNEKLFFGSGTQLSVL.

This chain links TRBV20-1 with TRBJ2-1; TRBD2 agrees at 10 bases. The V and J ends lost 6 bases and 6 bases, in that order; junction bases with no gene match: 8. Per germline, CDR1 DFQATT and CDR2 SNEGSKA (reference sequence). The CDR3 runs 14 residues. The CDR3 nucleotides read TGCAGTGCCCGAGCGGGAGGGCCGGTCAATGAGCAGTTCTTC. Translated: CSARAGGPVNEQFF.

V gene TRBV12-3 or TRBV12-4 combines with J gene TRBJ2-2; 7 bases map to TRBD1. The V gene end was trimmed by 6 bases and the J gene end by 5 bases; junction bases not matched to a gene: 6. The CDR3 runs 14 residues. CDR3 bases: TGTGCCAGCAGCCCCAAGGGGGCAACCGGGGAGCTGTTTTTT. Encoded protein: CASSPKGATGELFF.

This clonotype has only a few counts. The chain couples TRBV11-3 to TRBJ1-3; 7 bases agree with TRBD1. The V gene end was trimmed by 5 bases and the J gene end by 0 bases; junction bases not matched to a gene: 4. Germline values: CDR1 SGHNT, CDR2 YENEEA. The CDR3 is 15 residues long. The CDR3 DNA sequence: TGTGCCAGCAGCCCCCGGACAGGCTCTGGAAACACCATATATTTT. Protein: CASSPRTGSGNTIYF.

This clonotype has a count of ten or more. The chain recombines TRBV20-1 with TRBJ2-5; no firm D call. Germline-derived CDR1 and CDR2 are DFQATT and SNEGSKA (reference sequence). There are 11 residues in the CDR3. V was trimmed by 0 bases and J by 4 bases, leaving 3 bases between them. Here the CDR3 DNA reads TGCAGTGCTAGAGAAGGAGAGACCCAGTACTTC. This codes for CSAREGETQYF.

The chain has TRBV15 and TRBJ2-5, with D uncertain. Germline CDR1 LNHNV, CDR2 YYDKDF (reference sequence). There are 14 residues in the CDR3. Between the trimmed V and J ends, which lost 4 bases and 3 bases, there was a span of 12 bases. The CDR3 protein is CATSTGSRKETQYF. The CDR3 DNA follows: TGTGCCACCAGCACGGGTTCTAGGAAAGAGACCCAGTACTTC.

This clonotype occurred a few times. The rearrangement joins TRBV7-2 to TRBJ1-1; D possibly corresponds to TRBD1 (5 bases). The CDR3 length is 15 residues. Per the germline V gene, CDR1 is SGHTA and CDR2 is FQGNSA. Trimming shortened V by 1 base and J by 0 bases, and 9 bases separated the two germline ends. The CDR3 DNA follows: TGTGCCAGCAGCTTAGGGGGACTAATGAACACTGAAGCTTTCTTT. Protein: CASSLGGLMNTEAFF.

This rearrangement joins TRBV7-9 to TRBJ2-7; D not resolved. Trimming removed 11 bases at V and 6 bases at J, with 14 bases between. The CDR3 runs 11 residues. The germline gives CDR1 SEHNR, CDR2 FQNEAQ (reference sequence). The CDR3 sequence is CAYDKGGEQYF. Written as DNA, the CDR3 is TGTGCCTACGATAAAGGCGGCGAGCAGTACTTC.

V and J are TRBV20-1 and TRBJ1-2; 9 bases match TRBD1. Germline-derived CDR1 and CDR2 are DFQATT and SNEGSKA (reference sequence). V trimming: 5 bases; J trimming: 0 bases; junction bases outside the gene matches: 10. This CDR3 contains 16 residues. The CDR3 region is CSAGSGTGISNYGYTF. The CDR3 nucleotides read TGCAGTGCTGGATCGGGGACAGGGATATCTAACTATGGCTACACCTTC.

This clonotype was found many times. The chain combines TRBV12-3 or TRBV12-4 with TRBJ1-1; a possible D gene is TRBD1 (6 bases). V lost 2 bases to trimming and J lost 4 bases, with 11 bases between them. This CDR3 has 14 amino acids. This CDR3 reads CASSLKRGITEAFF. DNA of the CDR3: TGTGCCAGCAGTTTAAAAAGGGGGATCACTGAAGCTTTCTTT.

The V gene is TRBV3-1, the J gene TRBJ1-5; D is unresolved. In germline, CDR1 is LGHDT, CDR2 YNNKEL (reference sequence). The CDR3 covers 14 residues. V lost 3 bases and J lost 6, with 12 bases in between. The CDR3 sequence: CASSQETRSQPQHF. The CDR3 DNA reads TGTGCCAGCAGCCAGGAGACCCGAAGTCAGCCCCAGCATTTT. Filled out from reference TRBV3-1 and TRBJ1-5, the complete variable domain reads DTAVSQTPKYLVTQMGNDKSIKCEQNLGHDTMYWYKQDSKKFLKIMFSYNNKELIINETVPNRFSPKSPDKAHLNLHINSLELGDSAVYFCASSQETRSQPQHFGDGTRLSIL.

The V and J genes are TRBV7-6 and TRBJ2-3; perhaps TRBD1 as D (6 bases). Trimming pared 0 bases from V and 6 bases from J, leaving 13 bases between. In germline, CDR1 is SGHVS, CDR2 FNYEAQ. CDR3 length equals 15 residues. Written as DNA, the CDR3 is TGTGCCAGCAGCTTAGCGGGGGCCCCCGGGGATACGCAGTATTTT. It specifies CASSLAGAPGDTQYF.

The chain couples TRBV12-3 or TRBV12-4 to TRBJ2-2; D is ambiguous. The V and J ends lost 8 bases and 4 bases respectively, with 8 bases between them. CDR3 length: 12 amino acids. The chain's CDR3 is CASWALTGELFF. The DNA for the CDR3 is TGTGCCAGCTGGGCGCTCACCGGGGAGCTGTTTTTT.

J is TRBJ1-1 and V is TRBV7-2; no clear D. The CDR3 consists of 15 residues. CDR1 and CDR2 (germline): SGHTA, FQGNSA. Trimming left V 7 bases short and J 5 bases short, with 20 bases between. CDR3 DNA: TGTGCCAGCAAAAATCAGAGGGAGAGGAGGACTGAAGCTTTCTTT. This translates into CASKNQRERRTEAFF.

The chain couples TRBV4-3 to TRBJ2-7; TRBD2 aligns across 8 bases. The CDR3 has 15 residues. Looked up from germline, CDR1 is LGHNA and CDR2 is YSLEER. The V and J ends lost 3 bases and 0 bases, in that order; junction bases with no gene match: 4. CDR3 residues: CASSQDSGNSYEQYF. The CDR3 nucleotides read TGCGCCAGCAGCCAGGATAGCGGGAACTCCTACGAGCAGTACTTC.

The chain is built from TRBV20-1 and TRBJ2-5, with D unclear. This CDR3 comprises 12 residues. The germline V gene has CDR1 DFQATT and CDR2 SNEGSKA (reference sequence). The V and J ends lost 5 bases and 1 base respectively, with 8 bases between them. CDR3 protein: CSAGNIQETQYF. The CDR3 DNA follows: TGCAGTGCTGGGAATATCCAAGAGACCCAGTACTTC.

The sample holds one count of this clonotype. The V call is TRBV20-1, the J call TRBJ1-1, with unresolved D. The CDR3 consists of 12 residues. The germline gives CDR1 DFQATT, CDR2 SNEGSKA (reference sequence). V lost 0 bases and J lost 10, with 12 bases in between. The CDR3 DNA follows: TGCAGTGCTAGAGACGCACCTGTAGGAGCTTTCTTT. Translated: CSARDAPVGAFF.

There are a few counts of this clonotype. The V call is TRBV6-2 or TRBV6-3, the J call TRBJ2-1; 8 bases fit TRBD2. The germline gives CDR1 MNHEY, CDR2 SVGEGT. The CDR3 is 17 amino acids. V trimming: 6 bases; J trimming: 7 bases; junction bases outside the gene matches: 17. CDR3 in amino acids: CASRPSPTSARLNEQFF. DNA for the CDR3: TGTGCCAGCAGACCCTCCCCGACTAGCGCGAGGCTTAATGAGCAGTTCTTC.

This clonotype was seen at least ten times. J is TRBJ1-1 and V is TRBV6-5; unclear D gene. The V end lost 7 bases, the J end lost 0 bases, and 15 bases lay between the germline ends. CDR1 is MNHEY and CDR2 is SVGAGI in the germline V gene. The CDR3 is 15 amino acids. CDR3 protein: CASNWRPGVNTEAFF. CDR3 DNA sequence: TGTGCCAGCAATTGGAGGCCCGGGGTGAACACTGAAGCTTTCTTT.

This clonotype was observed a few times. This chain connects TRBV6-2 or TRBV6-3 to TRBJ1-5, with 10 bases aligning to TRBD1. This CDR3 is 16 amino acids long. V dropped 4 bases and J dropped 3; count of bases not matched to a gene: 6. Germline V gene data show CDR1 as MNHEY and CDR2 as SVGEGT. The CDR3 DNA reads TGTGCCAGCAGTTTCCGGACAGGGGGACTCAATCAGCCCCAGCATTTT. It specifies CASSFRTGGLNQPQHF.

The rearrangement links TRBV29-1 to TRBJ2-7; 8 positions agree with TRBD1. The CDR3 consists of 13 residues. From germline, CDR1 is SQVTM and CDR2 ANQGSEA. The V and J ends lost 4 bases and 1 base, in that order; junction bases with no gene match: 3. CDR3 region: CSVAWTGSYEQYF. DNA for the CDR3: TGCAGCGTTGCGTGGACAGGGTCCTACGAGCAGTACTTC.

The chain combines TRBV3-1 with TRBJ1-2, with a weak D call TRBD1 (5 bases). V lost 3 bases to trimming and J lost 5 bases, with 13 bases between them. Germline values: CDR1 LGHDT, CDR2 YNNKEL (reference sequence). This CDR3 spans 14 amino acids. In DNA form, the CDR3 reads TGTGCCAGCAGCCAGCCGGGGGAGGGATATGGCTACACCTTC. Translated: CASSQPGEGYGYTF.

This clonotype has more than one count but fewer than ten. V and J are TRBV7-2 and TRBJ2-7; D gene ambiguous. The CDR3 consists of 14 residues. V lost 5 bases to trimming and J lost 3 bases, with 14 bases between them. The germline V gene encodes CDR1 SGHTA and CDR2 FQGNSA. The CDR3 loop is CASSKNSGRYEQYF. Written as DNA, the CDR3 is TGTGCCAGCAGCAAGAACAGTGGCCGCTACGAGCAGTACTTC.

This clonotype was counted between two and nine times. This rearrangement joins TRBV11-3 to TRBJ1-1; D is perhaps TRBD1 (5 bases). Trimming cost V 5 bases and J 1 base, with 14 bases left between them. CDR1 and CDR2 (germline): SGHNT, YENEEA. The CDR3 loop spans 15 amino acids. This chain's CDR3 is CASSGSGPGNTEAFF. For the CDR3, the DNA is TGTGCCAGCAGCGGATCAGGGCCTGGGAACACTGAAGCTTTCTTT. Together with reference TRBV11-3 and TRBJ1-1, the CDR3 gives the full variable domain: EAGVVQSPRYKIIEKKQPVAFWCNPISGHNTLYWYLQNLGQGPELLIRYENEEAVDDSQLPKDRFSAERLKGVDSTLKIQPAELGDSAVYLCASSGSGPGNTEAFFGQGTRLTVV.

The V call is TRBV29-1, the J call TRBJ2-3, with D hard to call. Between the trimmed V and J ends, which lost 3 bases and 6 bases, there was a span of 10 bases. The CDR3 runs to 12 residues. CDR1 and CDR2 from the germline V gene are SQVTM and ANQGSEA. CDR3 region: CSVDRGVDTQYF. In DNA, the CDR3 is TGCAGCGTTGACCGCGGCGTGGATACGCAGTATTTT.

This clonotype was seen a few times. The V call is TRBV5-4, the J call TRBJ2-5; 7 bases match TRBD2. V lost 1 base and J lost 1; bases outside the gene matches: 10. Germline loops: CDR1 SGHNT, CDR2 YYREEE (reference sequence). This CDR3 has 17 residues. CDR3 nucleotide sequence: TGTGCCAGCAGCTTGACCCTCAGGGCGGGGGTCCAAGAGACCCAGTACTTC. Translating it yields CASSLTLRAGVQETQYF.

The chain employs TRBV5-1 and TRBJ2-2; a possible D gene is TRBD2 (5 bases). The CDR3 has 14 amino acids. Between the trimmed V and J ends, which lost 4 bases and 4 bases, there was a span of 11 bases. Germline CDR1 reads SGHRS; CDR2 reads YFSETQ. The CDR3 DNA is TGCGCCAGCAGCACGCCACTAGTCACCGGGGAGCTGTTTTTT. As protein: CASSTPLVTGELFF.